These 13 T cell receptor beta chains were all obtained from the same sample, sequenced in a study of blood T cell repertoires in COVID-19. The repertoire was sequenced with immunoSEQ multiplex PCR; TCRdb's copy has only in-frame clones and lacks some. The sample has over 200,000 clones, approximately 88% seen once. Sample: peripheral blood. The origin of the receptors is a human donor in a cohort sampled during active COVID-19.

V is TRBV4-1 and J is TRBJ1-2; D is unclear. Per germline, CDR1 MGHRA and CDR2 YSYEKL. Trimming stripped 3 bases from V and 8 bases from J, with 16 bases between. CDR3 length: 14 residues. CDR3 amino acids: CASSHPPPLRGYTF. CDR3 nucleotide sequence: TGCGCCAGCAGCCACCCTCCACCCCTCCGGGGCTACACCTTC.

The J gene is TRBJ2-1, the V gene TRBV4-3; 7 nucleotides align to TRBD1. The CDR3 contains 17 residues. Unmatched junction bases numbered 12, after V lost 0 bases and J lost 7 bases. Germline-derived CDR1 and CDR2 are LGHNA and YSLEER. The CDR3 sequence is CASSQETRGSFGNEQFF. CDR3 bases: TGCGCCAGCAGCCAAGAGACCAGGGGGAGTTTTGGTAATGAGCAGTTCTTC.

V gene TRBV11-3 combines with J gene TRBJ2-1; 8 nucleotides line up with TRBD2. The CDR3 has 14 residues. V trimming: 5 bases; J trimming: 6 bases; junction bases outside the gene matches: 6. Germline lookup yields CDR1 SGHNT and CDR2 YENEEA. The CDR3 DNA sequence: TGTGCCAGCAGCGCGGGAGGTTTTATCAATGAGCAGTTCTTC. Its translation is CASSAGGFINEQFF.

The chain employs TRBV15 and TRBJ2-1, with D tentatively TRBD2 (6 bases). Germline V lookup: CDR1 LNHNV, CDR2 YYDKDF (reference sequence). V dropped 0 bases and J dropped 7 bases, with 16 bases sitting between them. The CDR3 loop spans 16 amino acids. The CDR3 protein is CATSRDFGLASNEQFF. The DNA for the CDR3 is TGTGCCACCAGCAGAGATTTCGGCCTAGCGTCGAATGAGCAGTTCTTC.

This chain uses TRBV9 with TRBJ2-7; D gene uncertain. The CDR3 covers 14 residues. Per germline, CDR1 SGDLS and CDR2 YYNGEE. Trimming took off 0 bases at V and 7 bases at J, with 14 bases between the two ends. The CDR3 reads CASSVGFVVAEQYF. In nucleotides, the CDR3 is TGTGCCAGCAGCGTAGGATTTGTGGTGGCTGAGCAGTACTTC.

The V gene is TRBV5-8, the J gene TRBJ1-5; TRBD1 agrees at 8 bases. V lost 1 base to trimming and J lost 1 base; unmatched junction nucleotides: 7. The CDR3 covers 17 residues. The germline V gene has CDR1 SGHTS and CDR2 YDEGEE. The CDR3 DNA sequence: TGTGCCAGCAGCTTGCAGGACAGGGTGGGAAGCAATCAGCCCCAGCATTTT. This gives the protein CASSLQDRVGSNQPQHF.

The rearrangement links TRBV27 to TRBJ2-7, with D perhaps matching TRBD2 (5 bases). The V gene's germline CDR1 is MNHEY and CDR2 SMNVEV (reference sequence). The CDR3 has 14 residues. Trimming stripped 5 bases from V and 3 bases from J, with 14 bases between. For the CDR3, the DNA is TGTGCCAGCAGTCCCTCCCCGGACTTCTACGAGCAGTACTTC. Its protein is CASSPSPDFYEQYF.

CDR3 nucleotide sequence: TGTGCCAGCAGTGAATTTTCCTCCCGCAGGCAGTACTTC. This sequence encodes CASSEFSSRRQYF. This chain uses TRBV25-1 with TRBJ2-7; D is ambiguous. Germline assignment: CDR1 MGHDK and CDR2 SYGVNS. The CDR3 is made up of 13 amino acids. Trimming pared 1 base from V and 9 bases from J, leaving 13 bases between.

The V and J genes are TRBV9 and TRBJ1-6; D is uncertain. This CDR3 has 14 residues. The germline V gene encodes CDR1 SGDLS and CDR2 YYNGEE. Trimming removed 4 bases from V and 12 bases from J, with 17 bases in between. The CDR3 bases are TGTGCCAGCAGCCCAATGTCGGGTGGTGGACCCCTCCACTTT. As protein: CASSPMSGGGPLHF.

The chain couples TRBV2 to TRBJ2-6, with D possibly TRBD1 on 6 matching bases. V was trimmed by 6 bases and J by 0 bases, leaving 15 bases between them. The CDR3 extends over 17 amino acids. CDR1 is SNHLY and CDR2 is FYNNEI in the germline V gene. The CDR3 DNA follows: TGTGCCAGCAGCTTACAGGGCCCTCTCTCTGGGGCCAACGTCCTGACTTTC. This encodes CASSLQGPLSGANVLTF.

The gene calls are TRBV28 and TRBJ2-7; TRBD1 matches at 9 bases. The CDR3 loop spans 14 amino acids. CDR1 and CDR2 from the germline V gene are MDHEN and SYDVKM. In nucleotides, the CDR3 is TGTGCTTCCAAGGGGGGACAGGGTCCCTACGAGCAGTACTTC. Protein sequence: CASKGGQGPYEQYF.

The genes are TRBV30 and TRBJ1-2; TRBD1 might be the D (5 bases). V was pared by 3 bases and J by 0 bases, with 23 bases between. The CDR3 sequence is 18 residues long. Germline lookup yields CDR1 GTSNPN and CDR2 SVGIG (reference sequence). The CDR3 DNA sequence: TGTGCCTGGAGCCCACCGGGGGGTTTGGATCCCGCTAACTATGGCTACACCTTC. This encodes CAWSPPGGLDPANYGYTF.

This sequence joins TRBV19 and TRBJ1-3; D is uncertain. Germline loops: CDR1 LNHDA, CDR2 SQIVND (reference sequence). The CDR3 loop spans 13 amino acids. Trimming took off 4 bases at V and 2 bases at J, with 6 bases between the two ends. For the CDR3, the DNA is TGTGCCAGTAGTACGACAACTGGAAACACCATATATTTT. It is translated as CASSTTTGNTIYF.